This TCR beta chain is drawn from a study of spatial heterogeneity in lung cancer. On the study more broadly: Alpha-chain sequences were consistently detected less often than beta-chain sequences.

Time point denoted: sample taken at primary tumor resection. The donors, fewer than 95 patients with untreated early-stage non-small cell lung cancer, provided the samples. Sequencing of whole RNA from tumor, nontumor lung or frozen PBMC involved no sorting. TCRdb passed the 5' RACE reads through MiXCR, listing each CDR3 protein once. The sample lists about 940 distinct CDR3 sequences; over 10% were seen once. In regard to this clonotype: Antigen: not known.

CDR1 and CDR2 from the germline V gene are SNHLY and FYNNEI. V was pared by 5 bases and J by 6 bases, with 4 bases of the junction left unmatched. The CDR3 covers 14 residues. Whole-study findings and limits: Resection blood, more than follow-up blood, showed ubiquitous expanded tumor TCRs.

This clonotype was obtained from a male donor with early-stage non-small cell lung cancer. This specimen consisted of PBMCs, obtained at surgery. The rearrangement uses TRBV2 and TRBJ2-3; 11 bases are shared with TRBD2. This chain's CDR3 is CASSPSGGLDTQYF. The CDR3 DNA sequence: TGTGCCAGCAGTCCTAGCGGGGGGTTGGATACGCAGTATTTT.